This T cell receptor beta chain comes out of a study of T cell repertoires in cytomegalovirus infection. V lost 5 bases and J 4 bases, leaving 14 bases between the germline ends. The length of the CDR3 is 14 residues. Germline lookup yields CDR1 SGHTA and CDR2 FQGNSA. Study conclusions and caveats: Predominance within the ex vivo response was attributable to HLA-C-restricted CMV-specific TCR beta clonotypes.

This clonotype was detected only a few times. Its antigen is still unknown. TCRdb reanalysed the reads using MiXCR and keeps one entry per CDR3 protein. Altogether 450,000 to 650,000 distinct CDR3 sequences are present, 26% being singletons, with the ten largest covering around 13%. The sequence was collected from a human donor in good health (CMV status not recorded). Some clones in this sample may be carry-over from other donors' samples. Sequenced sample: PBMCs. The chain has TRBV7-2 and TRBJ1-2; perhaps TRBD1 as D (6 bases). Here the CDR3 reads CASSRRGDIYGYTF. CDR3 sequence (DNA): TGTGCCAGCAGCCGGAGGGGGGATATCTATGGCTACACCTTC.